This T cell receptor (beta chain) comes out of a study of cytomegalovirus exposure and HLA in healthy donors. Study overall: Drawn from HLA-typed donors, roughly 87 million unique TCRs were held in an early data release.

Findings and caveats of the study: Most TCRs appeared rarely, but some public TCRs recurred in many donors.

To note about this clone: The antigen is unknown.

Amplification used 60 Vbeta primers and 13 Jbeta primers. Assay used: immunoSEQ multiplex PCR; TCRdb lists only in-frame clones, some missing. This table has tens of thousands of clones, roughly 44% appearing once. This CDR3 comprises 12 residues. Trimming removed 6 bases at V and 7 bases at J, with 10 bases between. Germline loops: CDR1 MNHNY, CDR2 SVGAGI (reference sequence). This receptor was taken from a woman between 50 and 59 years old in good health and CMV-seronegative. Specimen: PBMCs. The chain combines TRBV6-6 with TRBJ2-1; D call uncertain. The CDR3 DNA reads TGTGCCAGCAGCGCAATTCGGAATGAGCAGTTCTTC. It encodes CASSAIRNEQFF.